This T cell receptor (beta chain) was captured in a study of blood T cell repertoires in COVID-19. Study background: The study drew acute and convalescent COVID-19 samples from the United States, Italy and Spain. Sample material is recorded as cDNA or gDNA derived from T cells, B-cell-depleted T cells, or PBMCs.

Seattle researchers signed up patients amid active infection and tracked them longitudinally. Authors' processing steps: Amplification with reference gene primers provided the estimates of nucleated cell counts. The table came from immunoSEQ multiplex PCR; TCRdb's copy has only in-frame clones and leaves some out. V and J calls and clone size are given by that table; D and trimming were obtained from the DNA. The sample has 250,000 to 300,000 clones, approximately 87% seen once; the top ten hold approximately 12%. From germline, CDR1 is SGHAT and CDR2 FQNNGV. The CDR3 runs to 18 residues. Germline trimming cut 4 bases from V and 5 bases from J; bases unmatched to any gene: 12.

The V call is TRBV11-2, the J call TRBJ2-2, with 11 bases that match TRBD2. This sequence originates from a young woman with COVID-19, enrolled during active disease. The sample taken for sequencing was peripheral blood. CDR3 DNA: TGTGCCAGCAGCTACCTAAGTCCCGGGACTAGCGGTACCGGGGAGCTGTTTTTT. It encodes CASSYLSPGTSGTGELFF.